This record concerns one TCR beta chain sequence. Its target is not known. The CDR3 runs 10 residues. Trimming pared 6 bases from V and 3 bases from J, leaving 5 bases between. The germline CDR1 and CDR2 sequences are SQVTM and ANQGSEA. These data belong to a study of CD8+ T cells in alopecia areata. Findings and limits, study-wide: Especially in alopecia totalis/universalis, lesional scalp showed greater clonality than normal scalp did.

After isolation, RNA underwent reverse transcription to generate cDNA as the sequencing template. Only in-frame clones appear in the TCRdb table, and some are missing; sequencing was by immunoSEQ multiplex PCR. Of about 180,000 clones in the sample, about 48% were seen once. The treatment here: oral pan-JAK inhibitor, 5-10 mg twice daily. V and J are TRBV29-1 and TRBJ1-1, with unresolved D. The material sequenced was CD8+ T cells sorted from blood, taken at week 24, from a patient treated with tofacitinib. The clonotype originates from a human donor with alopecia areata. The CDR3 protein is CSVSDTEAFF. In DNA, the CDR3 is TGCAGCGTATCGGACACTGAAGCTTTCTTT.